This T cell receptor (beta chain) was captured in a study of blood T cell repertoires in COVID-19. Overall study: From the United States, Italy and Spain came samples of acute and convalescent COVID-19. Sources were T cells, B-cell-depleted T cells, or PBMCs; the material itself was cDNA or gDNA.

Trimming left V 0 bases short and J 8 bases short, with 19 bases between. The length of the CDR3 is 16 residues. CDR1 KGHSH and CDR2 LQKENI come from the germline V gene. During active infection, Seattle patients enrolled and were then monitored through disease. Authors' processing steps: The authors estimated nucleated cell counts from reference gene primer amplification. TCRdb's copy holds only in-frame clones and misses some; the assay was immunoSEQ multiplex PCR. Clone size and the V and J calls come from that table; the DNA yielded D and trimming. The sample lists over 60,000 clones; under 90% were seen once.

The chain has TRBV18 and TRBJ1-1; D remains ambiguous. The sequenced sample consisted of peripheral blood. The receptor was derived from a man aged 50 or older with COVID-19, enrolled during active disease. CDR3 sequence reads: CASSPPGGDVLQEAFF. CDR3 in DNA: TGTGCCAGCTCACCACCGGGAGGCGATGTCCTGCAGGAAGCTTTCTTT.